The sequence of this TCR beta chain was determined in a study of T cells in Graves' hyperthyroidism and ophthalmopathy (dated by TCRdb to between 2017 and 2020). For the wider study: Peripheral blood samples were taken at initial diagnosis, before any treatment was given. The paper describes TCR Vbeta CDR3 sequencing of around 130 peripheral blood samples, made up of 43 ophthalmopathy patients, some 76 hyperthyroidism patients and roughly 17 progressor patients. After blood sampling, hyperthyroidism patients were treated with methimazole at a starting dose of 30 mg daily, and ophthalmopathy patients were treated with high-dose intravenous methylprednisolone. The 95 to 100 discovery patients were divided at random into training and test sets in a 7:3 ratio. TCR V-J signatures able to tell the groups apart were searched for in a discovery cohort of 95 to 100 patients, of whom under 45 had Graves' ophthalmopathy and roughly 57 had stable Graves' hyperthyroidism. Whether ophthalmopathy could be predicted prospectively was tested in an independent validation cohort made up of 18 to 20 hyperthyroidism patients plus 17 patients who later progressed to ophthalmopathy. In addition, the study compared T-cell repertoires in thyroid tissue and in blood from roughly six Graves' hyperthyroidism patients. The full study reports these points: Most expanded thyroid clonotypes (frequency above 0.001) were also found in blood, which suggests that blood repertoires may mirror thyroid immune responses. In validation, progression to ophthalmopathy was predicted by the model with around 70% sensitivity and nearly 75% specificity, a median of about 6 months before onset. Sample size was not statistically predetermined, and investigators were not blinded to group allocation. A model built on a 13 V-J signature distinguished ophthalmopathy from stable hyperthyroidism, reaching roughly 88% sensitivity and around 82% specificity in cross-validation and 80%/75% in testing.

Stable Graves' hyperthyroidism was defined as the absence of progression to ophthalmopathy over 18 months of follow-up. Hyperthyroidism patients were newly diagnosed, had a disease duration of under 2 months, and were aged 18 to 65 years. Exclusion was applied to patients with uncontrolled infections, other autoimmune diseases, pregnancy or lactation. Diagnoses were based on clinical symptoms, serum thyroxine and TRAb, thyroid ultrasound and orbital computed tomography. Ficoll-Paque density gradient centrifugation was used to isolate PBMCs from 9.5 to 10 ml of fresh peripheral blood. Total RNA was extracted with Trizol reagent, and quality was checked on an Agilent 2100 Bioanalyzer. The TCR beta CDR3 regions were amplified from RNA transcripts. The first round of RT-PCR for the TCR CDR3 was performed with the HTBI primer set and the Qiagen OneStep RT-PCR kit. A second multiplex PCR round built the libraries, followed by size selection and purification. Paired-end sequencing of the libraries was performed with 100 bp reads on an Illumina HiSeq2000. Concerning the study's data processing: SOAPnuke was used to process the raw data, throwing out any read that contained adapters or uncalled bases, had a mean Phred below 15, or lacked an exact constant-primer or identifier match. COPE v1.2.5 was used to merge high-quality paired reads, and clonotypes were defined as unique nucleotide sequences. MiTCR v1.1 was used to align the clonotypes against IMGT TRBV, TRBD and TRBJ reference segments. Only V-J combinations with frequency above 0.0001, covering roughly 99% of repertoires, were analysed. The TCS score was defined as the ratio of F50 (clonal expansion) to E x V (chaos), calculated using BLOSUM62-based TCRdist between CDR3 peptides within each V-J. Welch's t-statistics and random forest reduced roughly 500 V-J features to about 13, which were used in a naive Bayes classifier (R e1071). In-frame beta chains were kept once TCRdb had trimmed the public reads at Q25 with fastp and called clones with MiXCR. Duplicate CDR3 protein sequences are folded into a single record with the most common DNA and genes. For this entry, the V and J calls and clone size follow TCRdb and not the study's own pipeline. This sample lists about 620,000 distinct CDR3 sequences; roughly 15% were detected once. Jointly, the top ten make up 3.5% to 4% of the sample.

Points on this clonotype: Its cognate antigen has yet to be identified. Just one base apart from a much larger clone, this may be a read error.

The CDR3, cysteine through phenylalanine, is 14 amino acids long. This entry keeps only the CDR3 DNA: 42 bases, framed from base 1. CDR1 SNHLY and CDR2 FYNNEI were looked up in the germline V gene. V lost 7 bases and J lost 4 bases; the stretch between them is 14 bases long. Sequencing was carried out using blood. The chain is made from TRBV2 and TRBJ2-1; TRBD2 could be the D gene, as 6 bases match. The receptor was isolated from a woman aged 30 to 39 with Graves' hyperthyroidism. The CDR3: CASKPGGAYNEQFF. The DNA sequence is as follows: TGTGCCAGCAAACCTGGCGGGGCTTACAATGAGCAGTTCTTC.